These T cell receptor beta chains were read from a single sample in a study of cytomegalovirus exposure and HLA in healthy donors. Only in-frame clones appear in the TCRdb table, and some are missing; sequencing was by immunoSEQ multiplex PCR. The table includes 100,000 to 150,000 clones, about 80% detected once. The sequenced sample was PBMCs. These TCRs come from a middle-aged woman in good health and CMV-seronegative. Each CDR3 is given with its conserved first and last residue. A D gene is named only where the DNA matches it firmly. Expanded clones get a size class; other rows say once, few or many, or leave the size out.

few,NA,TRBJ1-1,TRBV6-1,TGTGCCAGCATTGTGGGGAGGGCAGGAGCAGCTTTCTTT,CASIVGRAGAAFF
NA,TRBD1,TRBJ1-1,TRBV5-4,TGTGCCAGCAGCTATGACAGGGGCACTGAAGCTTTCTTT,CASSYDRGTEAFF
NA,NA,TRBJ1-2,TRBV28,TGTGCCAGCAGTGATACAGGGTTTCGCTATGGCTACACCTTC,CASSDTGFRYGYTF
NA,NA,TRBJ2-5,TRBV27,TGTGCCAGCAGTTTGATCGAGTCGGAGACCCAGTACTTC,CASSLIESETQYF
NA,NA,TRBJ1-3,TRBV19,TGTGCCAGTAAGCCAGGGGGAAACACCATATATTTT,CASKPGGNTIYF
NA,NA,TRBJ1-1,TRBV14,TGTGCCAGCAGCCAAGTCAGGTGGGGGGGAATCATGAACACTGAAGCTTTCTTT,CASSQVRWGGIMNTEAFF
NA,TRBD2,TRBJ2-1,TRBV5-1,TGCGCCAGCAGCTTGGGCAGCGGGGGCAATGAGCAGTTCTTC,CASSLGSGGNEQFF
NA,NA,TRBJ2-2,TRBV10-3,TGTGCCATCAGTGAGTCGATAGGGGGGGCCGGGGAGCTGTTTTTT,CAISESIGGAGELFF
NA,TRBD1,TRBJ2-7,TRBV28,TGTGCCAGCAGGGGGACAGGGCATTCCTACGAGCAGTACTTC,CASRGTGHSYEQYF
NA,TRBD1,TRBJ2-7,TRBV7-9,TGTGCCAGCAGCCCTACCTTGGGGACAGGCCTCTACGAGCAGTACTTC,CASSPTLGTGLYEQYF
NA,TRBD1,TRBJ1-5,TRBV5-1,TGCGCCAGCAGCCCGGGACAGCGCAATCAGCCCCAGCATTTT,CASSPGQRNQPQHF
few,NA,TRBJ2-7,TRBV5-5,TGTGCCAGCAGCGGCTTCTTCCGGGACATTGAGCAGTACTTC,CASSGFFRDIEQYF
NA,NA,TRBJ1-2,TRBV27,TGTGCCAGCAGTCCCTTCCTAGGGACAATCAACTATGGCTACACCTTC,CASSPFLGTINYGYTF
NA,NA,TRBJ1-5,TRBV6-5,TGTGCCAGCAGTTATGGGCAGGGTACCAATCAGCCCCAGCATTTT,CASSYGQGTNQPQHF
NA,NA,TRBJ1-1,TRBV18,TGTGCCAGCTCTATAGCGTCCAGGAGGCCTGAAGCTTTCTTT,CASSIASRRPEAFF
NA,TRBD2,TRBJ2-1,TRBV6-1,TGTGCCAGCGGGTATCGGGGGGTGGGGGGGGAGCAGTTCTTC,CASGYRGVGGEQFF
few,NA,TRBJ2-3,TRBV15,TGTGCCACCAGCAACCCCCAGCGGGCAAGCACAGATACGCAGTATTTT,CATSNPQRASTDTQYF
NA,TRBD1,TRBJ2-7,TRBV29-1,TGCAGCGGGGGACAGACGACCTACGAGCAGTACTTC,CSGGQTTYEQYF
NA,NA,TRBJ1-2,TRBV27,TGTGCCAGCAGTCCAGGGGACCGGATTAACTATGGCTACACCTTC,CASSPGDRINYGYTF
once,TRBD2,TRBJ2-7,TRBV5-6,TGTGCCAGCAGCTTTCTAGCGGGGGCCTACGAGCAGTACTTC,CASSFLAGAYEQYF
few,TRBD1,TRBJ2-7,TRBV7-2,TGTGCCAGCAGCCGGGGACAGAACGAGCAGTACTTC,CASSRGQNEQYF
NA,NA,TRBJ2-1,TRBV2,TGTGCCAGCAGCCCGGGAACAGCCCAATACAATGAGCAGTTCTTC,CASSPGTAQYNEQFF
NA,NA,TRBJ1-2,TRBV21-1,TGTGCCAGCAGCAAAGGGGTAGGACAGGTCCTCTATGGCTACACCTTC,CASSKGVGQVLYGYTF
NA,NA,TRBJ1-1,TRBV7-8,TGTGCCAGCAGCTTTTTCCAGGGCGAAGCTTTCTTT,CASSFFQGEAFF
NA,NA,TRBJ1-2,TRBV27,TGTGCCAGCAGTGCCGCCCCCCAGGGATTCTATGGCTACACCTTC,CASSAAPQGFYGYTF
once,NA,TRBJ2-5,TRBV5-1,TGCGCCAGCAGCGCGGACAATTTCGGGGAGACCCAGTACTTC,CASSADNFGETQYF
NA,NA,TRBJ1-1,TRBV19,TGTGCCAGTATTCTGGACAGAGAGAACACTGAAGCTTTCTTT,CASILDRENTEAFF
once,TRBD1,TRBJ1-1,TRBV6-1,TGTGCCTCCCCCGGACAGGCGATCCCAGGAGCTTTCTTT,CASPGQAIPGAFF
NA,NA,TRBJ1-1,TRBV5-5,TGTGCCAGCAGCCCTAGAGTCCATGATCGGACTGAAGCTTTCTTT,CASSPRVHDRTEAFF
NA,NA,TRBJ1-1,TRBV25-1,TGTGCCAGCAGTGACAGGGGGAACACTGAAGCTTTCTTT,CASSDRGNTEAFF
NA,NA,TRBJ2-3,TRBV4-1,TGCGCCAGCAGCCAATTAGTGGGGCCCTTGGCCACAGATACGCAGTATTTT,CASSQLVGPLATDTQYF
NA,NA,TRBJ2-1,TRBV5-4,TGTGCCAGCAGCTCACAGTCCATCTCCTACAATGAGCAGTTCTTC,CASSSQSISYNEQFF
NA,TRBD2,TRBJ2-5,TRBV28,TGTGCCAGCAGGCAACAGGGGGGGACTAGCGGAGGAGAGACCCAGTACTTC,CASRQQGGTSGGETQYF
few,NA,TRBJ1-3,TRBV10-3,TGTGCCATCAGTGAAGGAGGACTTAACTCTGGAAACACCATATATTTT,CAISEGGLNSGNTIYF
NA,TRBD2,TRBJ2-1,TRBV28,TGTGCCGCCGGCCATGGGACTAGCGGGAGACGGTACAATGAGCAGTTCTTC,CAAGHGTSGRRYNEQFF
NA,TRBD2,TRBJ2-7,TRBV5-6,TGTGCCAGCAGCTGGTCGACTAGCGGGAAATACGAGCAGTACTTC,CASSWSTSGKYEQYF
once,NA,TRBJ1-1,TRBV18,TGTGCCAGCTCAACCCAGGGCACTGAAGCTTTCTTT,CASSTQGTEAFF
NA,NA,TRBJ1-2,TRBV7-2,TGTGCCAGCAGCTTAACGCGGGGCGACTATGGCTACCCCTTC,CASSLTRGDYGYPF
NA,TRBD1,TRBJ1-6,TRBV19,TGTGCCAGTAGAAACCGGGACAGTTCTTCCTCACCCCTCCACTTT,CASRNRDSSSSPLHF
NA,NA,TRBJ2-1,TRBV5-4,TGTGCCAGCAGCCAGGACTCGAGGGAGGCCAATGAGCAGTTCTTC,CASSQDSREANEQFF
once,NA,TRBJ2-5,TRBV10-3,TGTGCCATCAGTGGGCCTAGAATCGGAGAGACCCAGTACTTC,CAISGPRIGETQYF
NA,NA,TRBJ1-2,TRBV19,TGTGCCAGTAGTATAACGTACAGGGCGAACTATGGCTACACCTTC,CASSITYRANYGYTF
NA,TRBD2,TRBJ2-2,TRBV11-1,TGTGCCAGCAGTCACTCCTGGGGGGGAGTGGCCCCCGGGGAGCTGTTTTTT,CASSHSWGGVAPGELFF
NA,NA,TRBJ1-1,TRBV7-2,TGTGCCAGCAGCTTATTCCCGGGGGAGAACACTGAAGCTTTCTTT,CASSLFPGENTEAFF
NA,TRBD2,TRBJ2-3,TRBV4-1,TGCGCCAGCAGCCAGACACTAGCGGGGGGCACAGATACGCAGTATTTT,CASSQTLAGGTDTQYF
NA,TRBD1,TRBJ1-6,TRBV6-5,TGTGCCAGCAGTTACTCCTCCGACAGGGTGAATTCACCCCTCCACTTT,CASSYSSDRVNSPLHF
few,TRBD2,TRBJ2-2,TRBV5-1,TGCGCCAGCAGCGATGCTTCGCTAGCGGGAGGAAACACCGGGGAGCTGTTTTTT,CASSDASLAGGNTGELFF
NA,TRBD2,TRBJ2-5,TRBV27,TGTGCCAGCAGTTTATCCCGGGCTAGCGGGAGTCCAGAGACCCAGTACTTC,CASSLSRASGSPETQYF
once,NA,TRBJ2-2,TRBV4-3,TGCGCCAGCAGCCAAGTGGGGCGGAGCGACACCGGGGAGCTGTTTTTT,CASSQVGRSDTGELFF
few,NA,TRBJ2-1,TRBV27,TGTGCCAGCAGGGGGCAAGGGTACAATGAGCAGTTCTTC,CASRGQGYNEQFF
NA,NA,TRBJ1-4,TRBV7-8,TGTGCCAGCAGCTCTTTGGGCAGTTCAACTAATGAAAAACTGTTTTTT,CASSSLGSSTNEKLFF
once,TRBD1,TRBJ2-7,TRBV18,TGTGCCAGCTCACCGGGGACAGCCATCTACGAGCAGTACTTC,CASSPGTAIYEQYF
few,NA,TRBJ2-3,TRBV18,TGTGCCAGCTCGGGCCTTCACACAGATACGCAGTATTTT,CASSGLHTDTQYF
NA,TRBD1,TRBJ1-3,TRBV5-6,TGTGCCAGCAGCTCCGGGACAGGGCACTCTGGAAACACCATATATTTT,CASSSGTGHSGNTIYF
NA,TRBD2,TRBJ2-3,TRBV9,TGTGCCAGCAGCGCCAGCGGGAGGAGGACGGATACGCAGTATTTT,CASSASGRRTDTQYF
NA,NA,TRBJ2-7,TRBV19,TGTGCCAGTACCGCGGGGCTAGGCTCCTACGAGCAGTACTTC,CASTAGLGSYEQYF
few,TRBD1,TRBJ1-1,TRBV19,TGTGCCAGTAGTGAGACAGGGCGAACTGAAGCTTTCTTT,CASSETGRTEAFF
NA,NA,TRBJ2-3,TRBV7-9,TGTGCCAGCAGCTCTGGACTACCCCAGAGCACAGATACGCAGTATTTT,CASSSGLPQSTDTQYF